A selection of T cell receptor beta chains follows, all from one sample in a study of post-analysis software for immune sequencing data. Each CDR3 protein is one row after TCRdb ran MiXCR on the PCR reads. The table has roughly 730,000 distinct CDR3 sequences, about 32% seen once. Input material: blood. These receptors were obtained from a girl aged 10 to 17 with multiple sclerosis. Both conserved end residues are part of each CDR3. The order of the fields is clone size, J gene, V gene, D gene, CDR3 DNA, CDR3 protein. A D gene is named only where the DNA matches it firmly. Clone size is given for some rows only: seen once, a few or many times, or a class if the clone is expanded.

clone_size: -
j_call: TRBJ2-7
v_call: TRBV25-1
d_call: TRBD1
cdr3_nt: TGTGCCAGCAGTGAAGGACAGGGAAACTACGAGCAGTACTTC
cdr3_aa: CASSEGQGNYEQYF

clone_size: -
j_call: TRBJ2-1
v_call: TRBV7-2
d_call: -
cdr3_nt: TGTGCCAGCAGACGCGAACTACCGTACAATGAGCAGTTCTTC
cdr3_aa: CASRRELPYNEQFF

clone_size: -
j_call: TRBJ1-6
v_call: TRBV20-1
d_call: TRBD1
cdr3_nt: TGCAGTGCTAGATCCCGACAGGGAGGGTATAATTCACCCCTCCACTTT
cdr3_aa: CSARSRQGGYNSPLHF

clone_size: few
j_call: TRBJ2-1
v_call: TRBV20-1
d_call: -
cdr3_nt: TGCAGTGCCGGGTTCAGCTCCTACAATGAGCAGTTCTTC
cdr3_aa: CSAGFSSYNEQFF

clone_size: few
j_call: TRBJ2-1
v_call: TRBV29-1
d_call: -
cdr3_nt: TGCAGCGGCTGCACCAACGGGAGAAGGTCCTACAATGAGCAGTTCTTC
cdr3_aa: CSGCTNGRRSYNEQFF

clone_size: few
j_call: TRBJ2-3
v_call: TRBV5-6
d_call: TRBD1
cdr3_nt: TGTGCCAGCAGCCCGGGACAGTTGGCAGATACGCAGTATTTT
cdr3_aa: CASSPGQLADTQYF

clone_size: few
j_call: TRBJ1-4
v_call: TRBV15
d_call: -
cdr3_nt: TGTGCCACCAGCAGAGATAACAGCCCTAATGAAAAACTGTTTTTT
cdr3_aa: CATSRDNSPNEKLFF

clone_size: -
j_call: TRBJ2-1
v_call: TRBV24-1
d_call: -
cdr3_nt: TGTGCCACCAGTGATCCATCGCCATACAATGAGCAGTTCTTC
cdr3_aa: CATSDPSPYNEQFF

clone_size: once
j_call: TRBJ2-2
v_call: TRBV5-1
d_call: -
cdr3_nt: TGCGCCAGCAGCTTGCTACGGGGGCCGGGCACCGGGGAGCTGTTTTTT
cdr3_aa: CASSLLRGPGTGELFF

clone_size: many
j_call: TRBJ2-1
v_call: TRBV29-1
d_call: TRBD2
cdr3_nt: TGCAGCGTTGGTGGCGGGAGGGGAATGGGTGAGCAGTTCTTC
cdr3_aa: CSVGGGRGMGEQFF

clone_size: few
j_call: TRBJ1-1
v_call: TRBV10-3
d_call: TRBD1
cdr3_nt: TGTGCCATCAGTGCAAGGCAGGGGGCGAACACTGAAGCTTTCTTT
cdr3_aa: CAISARQGANTEAFF

clone_size: many
j_call: TRBJ2-7
v_call: TRBV20-1
d_call: TRBD2
cdr3_nt: TGCAGTGCTAGTCCCCCAGCGGGAGGGCAGGAGCAGTACTTC
cdr3_aa: CSASPPAGGQEQYF

clone_size: -
j_call: TRBJ2-5
v_call: TRBV20-1
d_call: -
cdr3_nt: TGCAGTGCCCAGAGTTCGGGGGCTGAGACCCAGTACTTC
cdr3_aa: CSAQSSGAETQYF

clone_size: many
j_call: TRBJ2-7
v_call: TRBV7-9
d_call: TRBD1
cdr3_nt: TGTGCCAGCAGCTTAGTCCCGGGACAGGGCAGGTGGTACTTC
cdr3_aa: CASSLVPGQGRWYF

clone_size: -
j_call: TRBJ2-1
v_call: TRBV10-3
d_call: -
cdr3_nt: TGTGCCATCACCCTCGGGACTGATCGGAGTGAGCAGTTCTTC
cdr3_aa: CAITLGTDRSEQFF

clone_size: -
j_call: TRBJ1-5
v_call: TRBV12-3/TRBV12-4
d_call: -
cdr3_nt: TGTGCCTCCGGCAGCCCCCAGCATTTT
cdr3_aa: CASGSPQHF

clone_size: few
j_call: TRBJ2-7
v_call: TRBV28
d_call: TRBD1
cdr3_nt: TGTGCCAGCAGGTCTCAGGGGGCGGGGGAGCAGTACTTC
cdr3_aa: CASRSQGAGEQYF

clone_size: few
j_call: TRBJ2-3
v_call: TRBV7-2
d_call: TRBD1
cdr3_nt: TGTGCCAGCAGCTTAAGACAGGGGGATACGCAGTATTTT
cdr3_aa: CASSLRQGDTQYF

clone_size: -
j_call: TRBJ2-1
v_call: TRBV7-2
d_call: TRBD2
cdr3_nt: TGTGCCAGCAGCTACATAGCGGGGTCATCCTACAATGAGCAGTTCTTC
cdr3_aa: CASSYIAGSSYNEQFF

clone_size: -
j_call: TRBJ1-2
v_call: TRBV20-1
d_call: -
cdr3_nt: TGCAGTGCTCGACAGAGTAGTCGCTATGGCTACACCTTC
cdr3_aa: CSARQSSRYGYTF

clone_size: -
j_call: TRBJ1-6
v_call: TRBV20-1
d_call: -
cdr3_nt: TGCAGTGCTAGGGACCAACTTAGTTCACCCCTCCACTTT
cdr3_aa: CSARDQLSSPLHF

clone_size: -
j_call: TRBJ2-3
v_call: TRBV18
d_call: TRBD1
cdr3_nt: TGTGCCGGAGGGGGGACAGGACTCAGCACAGATACGCAGTATTTT
cdr3_aa: CAGGGTGLSTDTQYF

clone_size: -
j_call: TRBJ2-5
v_call: TRBV7-2
d_call: TRBD2
cdr3_nt: TGTGCCAGCAGCTCTTACAGCGGGGCCCCCTCGGAGACCCAGTACTTC
cdr3_aa: CASSSYSGAPSETQYF

clone_size: -
j_call: TRBJ2-1
v_call: TRBV27
d_call: TRBD2
cdr3_nt: TGTGCCAGCAGTACAGAAGAGATCCTAGCGGCCTACAATGAGCAGTTCTTC
cdr3_aa: CASSTEEILAAYNEQFF

clone_size: -
j_call: TRBJ1-5
v_call: TRBV14
d_call: -
cdr3_nt: TGTGCCAGCAGCCAAGATCGGGGGATTAATCAGCCCCAGCATTTT
cdr3_aa: CASSQDRGINQPQHF

clone_size: -
j_call: TRBJ2-6
v_call: TRBV15
d_call: -
cdr3_nt: TGTGCCACCAGCAGAGATCCGGGCACCCCTCGGACTTTC
cdr3_aa: CATSRDPGTPRTF

clone_size: -
j_call: TRBJ2-1
v_call: TRBV7-2
d_call: -
cdr3_nt: TGTGCCAGCAGCCGAGCCCAGGGTTTGATCAATGAGCAGTTCTTC
cdr3_aa: CASSRAQGLINEQFF

clone_size: many
j_call: TRBJ2-1
v_call: TRBV5-5
d_call: TRBD1
cdr3_nt: TGTGCCAGCAGCCCCCACCCGGACAGGGTGGGCAATGAGCAGTTCTTC
cdr3_aa: CASSPHPDRVGNEQFF

clone_size: few
j_call: TRBJ1-5
v_call: TRBV20-1
d_call: -
cdr3_nt: TGCAGTGCGCTAGGTGCCAGCAATAGCAATCAGCCCCAGCATTTT
cdr3_aa: CSALGASNSNQPQHF

clone_size: -
j_call: TRBJ2-7
v_call: TRBV10-3
d_call: -
cdr3_nt: TGTGCCGTCAGGGGGGACGGGAACTACTACGAGCAGTACTTC
cdr3_aa: CAVRGDGNYYEQYF

clone_size: -
j_call: TRBJ2-3
v_call: TRBV20-1
d_call: TRBD2
cdr3_nt: TGCAGTCACACTAGCGGGAGTCGAGATACGCAGTATTTT
cdr3_aa: CSHTSGSRDTQYF

clone_size: once
j_call: TRBJ1-2
v_call: TRBV2
d_call: -
cdr3_nt: TGTGCCAGCAGAGGCGGGGGTCGGGGGCTCGGCTACACCTTC
cdr3_aa: CASRGGGRGLGYTF

clone_size: -
j_call: TRBJ2-5
v_call: TRBV27
d_call: -
cdr3_nt: TGTGCCAGCAGTCCACACTTGGACCCAGAGGAGACCCAGTACTTC
cdr3_aa: CASSPHLDPEETQYF

clone_size: -
j_call: TRBJ2-1
v_call: TRBV20-1
d_call: -
cdr3_nt: TGCAGTGCTAGATATAGACTAGTCCGGAGTGGGAATGAGCAGTTCTTC
cdr3_aa: CSARYRLVRSGNEQFF

clone_size: many
j_call: TRBJ1-2
v_call: TRBV12-3/TRBV12-4
d_call: -
cdr3_nt: TGTGCCAGCAGTTTAAGGCATGGCTACACCTTC
cdr3_aa: CASSLRHGYTF

clone_size: -
j_call: TRBJ2-7
v_call: TRBV7-2
d_call: -
cdr3_nt: TGTGCCAGCCCGGACAGCTCCTACGAGCAGTACTTC
cdr3_aa: CASPDSSYEQYF

clone_size: few
j_call: TRBJ1-2
v_call: TRBV7-8
d_call: -
cdr3_nt: TGTGCCAGCAGCTTAGGCAGAGAGGATGGCTACACCTTC
cdr3_aa: CASSLGREDGYTF

clone_size: -
j_call: TRBJ1-5
v_call: TRBV28
d_call: -
cdr3_nt: TGTGCCAGCAGCCAGAGTCGGCAGCCCCAGCATTTT
cdr3_aa: CASSQSRQPQHF

clone_size: many
j_call: TRBJ2-1
v_call: TRBV6-5
d_call: -
cdr3_nt: TGTGCCAGCAGTTACAAGCGGGTCGCGGAAGAGCAGTTCTTC
cdr3_aa: CASSYKRVAEEQFF